Listed below are T cell receptor beta chains from one sample, sequenced in a study of blood T cell repertoires in COVID-19. Assay used: immunoSEQ multiplex PCR; TCRdb lists only in-frame clones, some missing. The sample holds about 210,000 clones; approximately 75% are singletons and the top ten take nearly 9.5%. Sequenced: PBMCs or T cells enriched from blood (not recorded which). The receptors derive from a man aged 40-49 years who had recovered from COVID-19. Each CDR3 is given with its conserved first and last residue. D genes are given only for firm matches. Some rows have no size entry. The others give once, few or many, or a class for an expanded clone.

abundance | d_gene | j_gene | v_gene | CDR3aa | CDR3nt
NA | TRBD1 | TRBJ1-6 | TRBV7-3 | CASSLRGTGSRNSPLHF | TGTGCCAGCAGCTTAAGGGGGACAGGGTCCCGTAATTCACCCCTCCACTTT
NA | TRBD1 | TRBJ1-6 | TRBV30 | CAWSEEGAAPLHF | TGTGCCTGGAGTGAGGAGGGGGCTGCACCCCTCCACTTT
NA | TRBD2 | TRBJ2-7 | TRBV29-1 | CSVREAYEQYF | TGCAGCGTACGGGAGGCCTACGAGCAGTACTTC
few | NA | TRBJ1-1 | TRBV7-8 | CASSLGQINTEAFF | TGTGCCAGCAGCCTAGGACAGATAAACACTGAAGCTTTCTTT
NA | NA | TRBJ1-5 | TRBV5-6 | CASSLYSGRSNQPQHF | TGTGCCAGCAGCTTGTATTCAGGTCGTAGCAATCAGCCCCAGCATTTT
NA | TRBD2 | TRBJ2-3 | TRBV14 | CASSYRTSGGGQDTQYF | TGTGCCAGCAGCTACAGGACTAGCGGGGGGGGTCAAGATACGCAGTATTTT
once | NA | TRBJ1-1 | TRBV27 | CASSFGGGPEAFF | TGTGCCAGCAGTTTTGGGGGGGGCCCAGAAGCTTTCTTT
few | TRBD2 | TRBJ2-3 | TRBV28 | CASSPSGTATDTQYF | TGTGCCAGCAGCCCTAGCGGGACGGCTACAGATACGCAGTATTTT
NA | NA | TRBJ1-2 | TRBV19 | CASSIALTGRSAYTF | TGTGCCAGTAGTATAGCACTTACTGGGAGGTCGGCCTACACCTTC
NA | TRBD1 | TRBJ1-1 | TRBV29-1 | CSPYRDREEAFF | TGCAGCCCCTACCGGGACAGGGAAGAAGCTTTCTTT
NA | TRBD2 | TRBJ2-1 | TRBV19 | CASSTPSGGSGRANEQFF | TGTGCCAGTAGTACCCCCTCGGGGGGAAGCGGGAGGGCCAATGAGCAGTTCTTC
NA | TRBD1 | TRBJ2-5 | TRBV5-1 | CASSIGQGATQETQYF | TGCGCCAGCAGCATAGGACAGGGGGCTACCCAAGAGACCCAGTACTTC
NA | TRBD2 | TRBJ2-7 | TRBV19 | CASSIGGLAGSEQYF | TGTGCCAGTAGTATCGGGGGACTAGCGGGATCCGAGCAGTACTTC